This entry describes one T cell receptor beta chain. One entry per CDR3 protein, without DNA, is what TCRdb gives after re-calling the 5' RACE reads. In total, the table holds 330,000 or so distinct CDR3 sequences. The data are from a study of monozygotic twins with inflammatory bowel disease. CDR3 length equals 16 residues. Germline CDR1 reads SGHRS; CDR2 reads YFSETQ. This sequence was found in a human donor with ulcerative colitis or Crohn's disease, or a healthy co-twin of an affected twin (not recorded which). The sequencing sample was made of blood. The rearrangement uses TRBV5-1 and TRBJ1-1; checking the TCRdb D call of TRBD1 is not possible without DNA. The CDR3 sequence: CASSLGTGQRNTEAFF.